In this sample, the clone carrying this TCR beta chain turned up once. Its target is not known. This specimen comes from a study of T cell responses to AZD1222 COVID-19 vaccine. Germline V gene data show CDR1 as LNHDA and CDR2 as SQIVND (reference sequence). This CDR3 has 13 amino acids. V dropped 8 bases and J dropped 6; count of bases not matched to a gene: 8. Notes on the study in general: Donors were largely white British and mainly female; clonal diversity was possibly underestimated. Among vaccine-associated CD4 TCRs, coverage spanned spike, with dominance at 160-218 and 743-854. Only 6 or 7 people who got AZD1222 tested seropositive at baseline. Compared with day 0, the breadth and depth of the Spike-specific TCR repertoire rose significantly after two doses of AZD1222.

Repertoires were generated with immunoSEQ multiplex PCR, while TCRdb's copy carries only in-frame clones and drops some. Of about 53,000 clones listed, around 84% are singletons. The clonotype comes from an adult in good health. The input for sequencing was peripheral blood, taken on day 0 of AZD1222 vaccination. The genes are TRBV19 and TRBJ2-7; 9 bases match TRBD1. The CDR3 bases are TGTGCCAGTGCCGGGACAGGGTACGTCGAGCAGTACTTC. Residues: CASAGTGYVEQYF.